This T cell receptor beta chain was profiled in a study of post-analysis software for immune sequencing data. TCR beta libraries were prepared from cDNA with unique molecular identifiers. cDNA molecules numbering about 480,000 came from roughly 1 to 10 million T cells. TCRdb processed the PCR reads anew with MiXCR; each CDR3 protein has one entry. The sample carries roughly 870,000 distinct CDR3 sequences, under 70% recorded once. Broader study findings: A significant reduction in normalized Chao1 diversity was observed in multiple sclerosis patients versus controls. TRBV5-6, TRBV5-1 and TRBV20-1 belonged to a set of five TRBV segments that were more frequent in patients than controls. Samples from a shared batch, those prepared together, strongly co-clustered by F measure.

Deletions cut 8 bases from V and 9 bases from J, with 11 bases between. This CDR3 has 11 residues. Looked up from germline, CDR1 is MNHNY and CDR2 is SVGAGI (reference sequence). This clonotype has only a few counts. Its antigen is unknown. The sequence came from a girl aged 5 to 17 with multiple sclerosis. Specimen: blood. This chain links TRBV6-6 with TRBJ2-1; D remains ambiguous. CDR3 coding DNA: TGTGCCAGCCGTGGGGTGGGTGAGCAGTTCTTC. Protein sequence: CASRGVGEQFF.